The 26 T cell receptor beta chains below all came from one sample that was sequenced in a study of T cell changes during pregnancy in multiple sclerosis (dated by TCRdb to the late 2010s). The library was made by the immunoSEQ multiplex PCR assay. TCRdb limited this immuneACCESS table to in-frame rearrangements with V and J called. A share of clones is missing; checked studies link under half to unresolved V genes, and the rest is unexplained. The sample yields 58,000 or so clones; approximately 91% were counted once. The ten largest clones capture around 0.38% of the sample. The material was CD4+ T cells from peripheral blood mononuclear cells, obtained in the third trimester of pregnancy. The receptors were sampled from a female donor with multiple sclerosis, enrolled in a pregnancy study.

The table lists this clone with a few counts. The chain joins TRBV4-1 to TRBJ1-2, with D maybe TRBD1 (5 bases). The CDR3 contains 16 residues. Trimming removed 0 bases from V and 0 bases from J, with 11 bases in between. Germline CDR1 reads MGHRA; CDR2 reads YSYEKL. CDR3 protein: CASSQDPRAANYGYTF. The CDR3 nucleotides are TGCGCCAGCAGCCAAGACCCCAGGGCGGCTAACTATGGCTACACCTTC.

This chain connects TRBV7-2 to TRBJ1-2; 12 positions match TRBD1. The germline V gene encodes CDR1 SGHTA and CDR2 FQGNSA. The CDR3 has 15 amino acids. The trim removed 3 bases at V and 7 bases at J, leaving 6 bases unmatched. The CDR3 nucleotides are TGTGCCAGCAGCTTCAGGGACAGGGGGCGAGTTGGCTACACCTTC. Translation gives CASSFRDRGRVGYTF.

This clone occurred once. J is TRBJ2-5 and V is TRBV5-6; 9 bases align to TRBD2. The CDR3 is made up of 17 amino acids. V dropped 0 bases and J dropped 1; count of bases not matched to a gene: 7. CDR1 is SGHDT and CDR2 is YYEEEE in the germline V gene. In DNA, the CDR3 is TGTGCCAGCAGCTTGGGTCCGGCTAGCGGGGTCCAAGAGACCCAGTACTTC. Translated: CASSLGPASGVQETQYF. Full variable domain (outside the CDR3, taken from reference TRBV5-6 and TRBJ2-5): DAGVTQSPTHLIKTRGQQVTLRCSPKSGHDTVSWYQQALGQGPQFIFQYYEEEERQRGNFPDRFSGHQFPNYSSELNVNALLLGDSALYLCASSLGPASGVQETQYFGPGTRLLVL.

This CDR3 is CASSLQGATEAFF. In DNA form, the CDR3 reads TGTGCCAGCAGCCTCCAAGGGGCGACTGAAGCTTTCTTT. The rearrangement uses TRBV7-3 and TRBJ1-1, with D perhaps TRBD1 (5 bases). Between the trimmed V and J ends, which lost 5 bases and 5 bases, there was a span of 12 bases. CDR3 size: 13 residues. The germline V gene encodes CDR1 SGHTA and CDR2 FQGTGA.

The rearrangement links TRBV5-1 to TRBJ2-5, with TRBD2 matching over 10 bases. CDR1 SGHRS and CDR2 YFSETQ come from the germline V gene. Unmatched junction bases numbered 3, after V lost 4 bases and J lost 3 bases. The CDR3 has 14 residues. As DNA, the CDR3 is TGCGCCAGCAGCAACGGACTAGCGGAAGAGACCCAGTACTTC. Translated: CASSNGLAEETQYF. Complete variable domain (other parts from reference TRBV5-1 and TRBJ2-5): KAGVTQTPRYLIKTRGQQVTLSCSPISGHRSVSWYQQTPGQGLQFLFEYFSETQRNKGNFPGRFSGRQFSNSRSEMNVSTLELGDSALYLCASSNGLAEETQYFGPGTRLLVL.

V usage is TRBV5-1 and J usage is TRBJ2-1; tentatively, D is TRBD2 (5 bases). V lost 0 bases and J 2 bases, leaving 9 bases between the germline ends. Germline CDR1 SGHRS, CDR2 YFSETQ. The CDR3 covers 15 residues. The CDR3: CASSLVGETYNEQFF. CDR3 coding DNA: TGCGCCAGCAGCTTGGTGGGAGAAACCTACAATGAGCAGTTCTTC.

This clone has only a few counts. The chain uses TRBV6-6 and TRBJ1-6; D might be TRBD1 (5 bases). CDR1 MNHNY and CDR2 SVGAGI come from the germline V gene (reference sequence). There are 15 residues in the CDR3. V was cut by 11 bases and J by 8 bases, with 22 bases left in between. CDR3 protein: CAATDQGISHSPLHF. Here the CDR3 DNA reads TGTGCCGCTACAGATCAGGGCATATCCCATTCACCCCTCCACTTT.

This rearrangement joins TRBV6-6 to TRBJ1-5, with 9 bases identical to TRBD1. J was trimmed by 2 bases and V by 0 bases; bases with no gene match: 2. Germline V lookup: CDR1 MNHNY, CDR2 SVGAGI (reference sequence). This CDR3 is 16 amino acids long. The CDR3 is CASSYSTGGGNQPQHF. CDR3 sequence (DNA): TGTGCCAGCAGTTACTCGACAGGGGGAGGCAATCAGCCCCAGCATTTT.

The chain employs TRBV2 and TRBJ1-5; 10 bases are a match to TRBD1. CDR1 is SNHLY and CDR2 is FYNNEI in the germline V gene. There are 14 residues in the CDR3. The ends lost 6 bases at V and 2 bases at J; junction bases unmatched: 1. In DNA, the CDR3 is TGTGCCAGCAGCGGGACAGGGGGCAATCAGCCCCAGCATTTT. As protein: CASSGTGGNQPQHF.

The J gene is TRBJ1-4, the V gene TRBV19, with TRBD1 matching 7 bases. The CDR3 covers 15 residues. Trimming cost V 7 bases and J 5 bases; bases outside gene matches: 10. The germline gives CDR1 LNHDA, CDR2 SQIVND (reference sequence). The CDR3 nucleotides are TGTGCCAGTAATAAAATCGGGACAGTGAATGAAAAACTGTTTTTT. This encodes CASNKIGTVNEKLFF.

This chain uses TRBV7-9 with TRBJ1-2, with unresolved D. Germline V gene data show CDR1 as SEHNR and CDR2 as FQNEAQ (reference sequence). With 5 bases removed from V and 4 bases from J, the gap between germline ends came to 8 bases. The CDR3 runs 12 residues. CDR3 in amino acids: CASSVNSYGYTF. CDR3 DNA: TGTGCCAGCAGCGTAAACAGCTATGGCTACACCTTC.

This sequence joins TRBV10-2 and TRBJ1-3, with D unclear. The germline gives CDR1 WSHSY, CDR2 SAAADI. The V gene lost 6 bases and the J gene lost 0 bases, with 6 bases spanning the gap. The CDR3 is 13 amino acids. CDR3 sequence (DNA): TGCGCCAGCAGGGGCCTCTCTGGAAACACCATATATTTT. It yields the protein CASRGLSGNTIYF.

The V call is TRBV30, the J call TRBJ2-7; D is unresolved. Trimming left V 0 bases short and J 3 bases short, with 6 bases between. From germline, CDR1 is GTSNPN and CDR2 SVGIG (reference sequence). The CDR3 is 12 amino acids. In DNA, the CDR3 is TGTGCCTGGAGTGTACGGGTCTACGAGCAGTACTTC. This sequence encodes CAWSVRVYEQYF.

The chain recombines TRBV5-6 with TRBJ2-7, with 7 bases matching TRBD1. V trimming: 4 bases; J trimming: 5 bases; junction bases outside the gene matches: 3. This CDR3 is built from 12 residues. Germline CDR1 SGHDT, CDR2 YYEEEE. The CDR3 reads CASSPGQDEQYF. The CDR3 DNA follows: TGTGCCAGCAGCCCTGGACAGGACGAGCAGTACTTC.

The CDR3 region has the DNA TGCGCCAGCAGCCAAGAACCCAAGACTAGCGGGACAACCAATGAGCAGTTCTTC. Translated, it gives CASSQEPKTSGTTNEQFF. The rearrangement uses TRBV4-1 and TRBJ2-1; TRBD2 agrees at 11 bases. V lost 0 bases, J lost 6 bases, and 10 bases stayed unmatched. From germline, CDR1 is MGHRA and CDR2 YSYEKL. CDR3 size: 18 residues.

This sequence joins TRBV19 and TRBJ1-5, with TRBD1 matching 7 bases. V lost 4 bases, J lost 3 bases, and 6 bases stayed unmatched. Germline values: CDR1 LNHDA, CDR2 SQIVND (reference sequence). This CDR3 spans 15 amino acids. This CDR3 is CASSRSGQLNQPQHF. CDR3 DNA sequence: TGTGCCAGTAGTAGGTCGGGACAGCTCAATCAGCCCCAGCATTTT.

This sequence joins TRBV19 and TRBJ1-1, with a tentative D call TRBD1 (6 bases). The CDR3 totals 16 residues. From germline, CDR1 is LNHDA and CDR2 SQIVND (reference sequence). Trimming took off 6 bases at V and 0 bases at J, with 17 bases between the two ends. The CDR3 DNA follows: TGTGCCAGTAGGGGGACACGTTATTTTATGAACACTGAAGCTTTCTTT. Translated: CASRGTRYFMNTEAFF.

The chain employs TRBV18 and TRBJ2-1, with D unresolved. The V gene's germline CDR1 is KGHSH and CDR2 LQKENI. The V end was cut by 7 bases, the J end by 0 bases, with 13 bases between. This CDR3 contains 15 residues. The CDR3 sequence: CASCHGRSSYNEQFF. The CDR3 DNA sequence: TGTGCCAGCTGTCATGGCCGGAGCTCCTACAATGAGCAGTTCTTC.

The chain employs TRBV6-5 and TRBJ2-2; 11 positions agree with TRBD2. The CDR3 has 15 residues. CDR1 MNHEY and CDR2 SVGAGI come from the germline V gene. The ends lost 4 bases at V and 6 bases at J; junction bases unmatched: 4. The CDR3, as DNA: TGTGCCAGCAGTTCCAATAGCGGGAGGGCCGGGGAGCTGTTTTTT. It translates to CASSSNSGRAGELFF.

The chain is built from TRBV11-2 and TRBJ2-2; a possible D gene is TRBD1 (5 bases). Germline CDR1 reads SGHAT; CDR2 reads FQNNGV. This CDR3 is 17 amino acids long. Trimming pared 0 bases from V and 6 bases from J, leaving 17 bases between. The DNA for the CDR3 is TGTGCCAGCAGCTTAGATCTGTGGAAGGGGCCCTCCGGGGAGCTGTTTTTT. Protein product: CASSLDLWKGPSGELFF.

The sample holds a few counts of this clone. The chain recombines TRBV27 with TRBJ1-2, with 7 bases lining up with TRBD1. This CDR3 has 15 amino acids. Per germline, CDR1 MNHEY and CDR2 SMNVEV (reference sequence). The V and J ends lost 2 bases and 4 bases, in that order; junction bases with no gene match: 7. The CDR3 DNA reads TGTGCCAGCAGTTTAATGACAGGGTCTGGCTATGGCTACACCTTC. This sequence encodes CASSLMTGSGYGYTF.

V and J are TRBV6-5 and TRBJ2-2; TRBD1 matches 9 bases. V gave up 2 bases and J gave up 10 bases; unmatched junction bases: 5. CDR3 length: 14 amino acids. Per the germline V gene, CDR1 is MNHEY and CDR2 is SVGAGI. DNA for the CDR3: TGTGCCAGCAGTTACCTCGGGACAGGGCAGGAGCTGTTTTTT. Translating gives CASSYLGTGQELFF.

This rearrangement joins TRBV27 to TRBJ1-6; 8 nucleotides agree with TRBD1. Germline V gene sequence: CDR1 MNHEY, CDR2 SMNVEV (reference sequence). V trimming: 7 bases; J trimming: 3 bases; junction bases outside the gene matches: 2. This CDR3 comprises 14 residues. CDR3 DNA: TGTGCCAGCACGGGGACAGGCTATAATTCACCCCTCCACTTT. This gives the protein CASTGTGYNSPLHF.

The V call is TRBV1, the J call TRBJ2-3; TRBD2 was called by the table and not checked on the DNA. TRBV1 is given as a pseudogene. CDR3 length: 18 residues. CDR3 coding DNA: TGCACCAGCAGCCGACTTGGTACCGGGGGGGGCGGCACAGATACGCAGTATTTT. This encodes CTSSRLGTGGGGTDTQYF.

About this clone: A read error may produce the germline difference seen at one junction end. The genes are TRBV30 and TRBJ1-2; D unresolved. This CDR3 has 14 residues. Germline assignment: CDR1 GTSNPN and CDR2 SVGIG (reference sequence). CDR3 sequence (DNA): TGTGCCCGGAGTGTATCTGCGGCCAGCTATGGCTACACCTTC. Protein sequence: CARSVSAASYGYTF.

This chain joins TRBV19 and TRBJ2-5, with D tentatively TRBD1 (5 bases). CDR1 and CDR2 from the germline V gene are LNHDA and SQIVND (reference sequence). The CDR3 runs to 15 residues. V lost 3 bases and J 2 bases, leaving 13 bases between the germline ends. CDR3 loop: CASSIWVQEQETQYF. CDR3 nucleotide sequence: TGTGCCAGTAGTATTTGGGTACAGGAACAAGAGACCCAGTACTTC.